This TCR beta chain was profiled in a study of blood T cells in healthy people across ages. A J-beta primer mix and a sample-barcoded 5' primer were used in a second PCR of about 6 to 12 cycles. A tag from a template-switch adaptor with 12 random nucleotides marked each cDNA molecule. TCRdb reanalysed the 5' RACE reads using MiXCR and keeps one entry per CDR3 protein. This table has around 1.5 million distinct CDR3 sequences, 35% to 45% appearing once. Germline V gene sequence: CDR1 MNHEY, CDR2 SMNVEV (reference sequence). The CDR3 runs 15 residues. Trimming left V 6 bases short and J 1 base short, with 16 bases between.

The receptor was isolated from a woman between 18 and 30 years old in good health. The specimen was blood. V gene TRBV27 combines with J gene TRBJ2-7; weak D call: TRBD2 (6 bases). The CDR3 nucleotides are TGTGCCAGCAGCCGAACGGTGGGAGGTTCCTACGAGCAGTACTTC. Encoded protein: CASSRTVGGSYEQYF.